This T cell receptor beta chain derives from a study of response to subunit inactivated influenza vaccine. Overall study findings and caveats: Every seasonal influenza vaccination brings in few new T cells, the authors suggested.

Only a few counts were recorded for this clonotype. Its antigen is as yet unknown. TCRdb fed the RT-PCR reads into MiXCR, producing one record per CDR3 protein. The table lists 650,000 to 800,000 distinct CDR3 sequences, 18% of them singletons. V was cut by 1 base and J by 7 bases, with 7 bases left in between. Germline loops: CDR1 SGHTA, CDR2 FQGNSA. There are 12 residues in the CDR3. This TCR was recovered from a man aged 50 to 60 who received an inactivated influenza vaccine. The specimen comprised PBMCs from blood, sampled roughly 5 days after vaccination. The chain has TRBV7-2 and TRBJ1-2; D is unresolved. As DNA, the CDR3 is TGTGCCAGCAGCTTAGTGGGGTTTGGCTACACCTTC. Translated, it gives CASSLVGFGYTF.